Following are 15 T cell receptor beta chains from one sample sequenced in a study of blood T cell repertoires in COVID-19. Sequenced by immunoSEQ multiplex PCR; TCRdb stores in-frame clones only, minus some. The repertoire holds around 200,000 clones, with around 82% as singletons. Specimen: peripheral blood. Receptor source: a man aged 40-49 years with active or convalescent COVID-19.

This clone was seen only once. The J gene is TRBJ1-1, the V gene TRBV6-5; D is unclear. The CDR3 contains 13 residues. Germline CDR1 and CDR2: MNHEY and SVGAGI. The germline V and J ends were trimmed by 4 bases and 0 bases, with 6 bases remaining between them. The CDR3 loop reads CASSSSMNTEAFF. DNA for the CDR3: TGTGCCAGCAGTTCGAGTATGAACACTGAAGCTTTCTTT.

The CDR3 sequence: CASSLGQNTGELFF. The CDR3 region has the DNA TGTGCCAGCAGCTTGGGACAGAACACCGGGGAGCTGTTTTTT. V gene TRBV5-5 combines with J gene TRBJ2-2; D remains ambiguous. The CDR3 extends over 14 amino acids. Germline-derived CDR1 and CDR2 are SGHKS and YYEKEE (reference sequence). Deletions cut 0 bases from V and 1 base from J, with 4 bases between.

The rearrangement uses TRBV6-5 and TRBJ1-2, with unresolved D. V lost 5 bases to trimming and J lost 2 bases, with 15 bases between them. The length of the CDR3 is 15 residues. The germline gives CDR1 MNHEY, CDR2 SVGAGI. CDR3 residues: CASSPWPDTNYGYTF. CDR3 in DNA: TGTGCCAGCAGTCCATGGCCCGATACAAACTATGGCTACACCTTC.

The CDR3 DNA reads TGTGCCAGTAGGCAGACGGCGGCGGGTGAGCCCCAGCATTTT. Amino acid sequence: CASRQTAAGEPQHF. This sequence joins TRBV19 and TRBJ1-5; D uncertain. The CDR3 extends over 14 amino acids. V lost 6 bases to trimming and J lost 8 bases, with 17 bases between them. Looked up from germline, CDR1 is LNHDA and CDR2 is SQIVND (reference sequence).

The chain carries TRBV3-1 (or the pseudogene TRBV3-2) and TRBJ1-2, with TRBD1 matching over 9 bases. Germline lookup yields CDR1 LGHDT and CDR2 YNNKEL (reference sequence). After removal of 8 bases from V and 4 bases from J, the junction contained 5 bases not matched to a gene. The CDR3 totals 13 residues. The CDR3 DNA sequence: TGTGCCAGCGTTGGGACAGGGCCCTATGGCTACACCTTC. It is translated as CASVGTGPYGYTF.

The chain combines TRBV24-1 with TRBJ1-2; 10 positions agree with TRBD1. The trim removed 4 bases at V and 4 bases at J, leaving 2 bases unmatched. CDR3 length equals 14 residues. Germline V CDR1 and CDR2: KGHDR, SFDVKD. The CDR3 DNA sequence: TGTGCCACCAGTGAGACAGGGGGCGGCTATGGCTACACCTTC. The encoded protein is CATSETGGGYGYTF.

CDR3: CASSFGQGPNQPQHF. The CDR3 DNA follows: TGTGCCAGCAGCTTCGGACAGGGACCGAATCAGCCCCAGCATTTT. This rearrangement joins TRBV6-5 to TRBJ1-5, with 8 positions matching TRBD1. CDR1 is MNHEY and CDR2 is SVGAGI in the germline V gene. With V trimmed by 6 bases and J by 4 bases, 8 bases remained unmatched. The length of the CDR3 is 15 residues.

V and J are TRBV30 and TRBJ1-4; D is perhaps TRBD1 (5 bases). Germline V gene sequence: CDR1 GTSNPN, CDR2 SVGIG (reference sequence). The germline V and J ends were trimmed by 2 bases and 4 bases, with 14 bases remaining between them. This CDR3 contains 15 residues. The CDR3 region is CAWSLNFGGNEKLFF. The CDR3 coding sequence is TGTGCCTGGAGTCTCAACTTCGGGGGTAATGAAAAACTGTTTTTT.

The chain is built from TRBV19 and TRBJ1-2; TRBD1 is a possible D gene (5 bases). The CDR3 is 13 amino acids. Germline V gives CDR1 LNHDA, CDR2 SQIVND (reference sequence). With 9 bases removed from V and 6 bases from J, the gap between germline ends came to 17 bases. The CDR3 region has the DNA TGTGCCAGCCAACAGGAAAAAGGCGATGGCTACACCTTC. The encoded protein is CASQQEKGDGYTF.

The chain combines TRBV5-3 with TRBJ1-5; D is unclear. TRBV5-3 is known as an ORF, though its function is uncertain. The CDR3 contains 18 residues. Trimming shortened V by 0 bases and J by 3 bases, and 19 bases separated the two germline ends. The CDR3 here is CARSLAAFHPPPNQPQHF. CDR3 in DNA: TGTGCCAGAAGCTTGGCTGCGTTCCACCCGCCCCCCAATCAGCCCCAGCATTTT.

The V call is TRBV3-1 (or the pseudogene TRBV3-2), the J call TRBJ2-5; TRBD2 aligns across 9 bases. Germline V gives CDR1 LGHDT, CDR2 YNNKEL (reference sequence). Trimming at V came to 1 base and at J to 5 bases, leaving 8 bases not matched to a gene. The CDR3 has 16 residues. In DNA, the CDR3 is TGTGCCAGCAGCCAAGGAGCGGGGGGTTTAGGGGAGACCCAGTACTTC. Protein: CASSQGAGGLGETQYF.

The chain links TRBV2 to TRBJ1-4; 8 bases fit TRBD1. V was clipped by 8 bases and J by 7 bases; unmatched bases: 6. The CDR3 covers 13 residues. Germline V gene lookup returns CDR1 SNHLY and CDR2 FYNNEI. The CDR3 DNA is TGTGCCAGCCGAGGGCAGGGGGCTGAAAAACTGTTTTTT. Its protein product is CASRGQGAEKLFF.

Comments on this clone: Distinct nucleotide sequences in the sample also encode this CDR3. In DNA, the CDR3 is TGTGCCTGGAGTTTGGGGAGCTCCTATAATTCACCCCTCCACTTT. Its translation is CAWSLGSSYNSPLHF. The chain carries TRBV30 and TRBJ1-6, with D hard to call. There are 15 residues in the CDR3. V lost 2 bases, J lost 0 bases, and 8 bases lay in between. The germline CDR1 and CDR2 sequences are GTSNPN and SVGIG (reference sequence). The complete variable domain, with remaining parts taken from reference TRBV30 and TRBJ1-6, reads SQTIHQWPATLVQPVGSPLSLECTVEGTSNPNLYWYRQAAGRGLQLLFYSVGIGQISSEVPQNLSASRPQDRQFILSSKKLLLSDSGFYLCAWSLGSSYNSPLHFGNGTRLTVT.

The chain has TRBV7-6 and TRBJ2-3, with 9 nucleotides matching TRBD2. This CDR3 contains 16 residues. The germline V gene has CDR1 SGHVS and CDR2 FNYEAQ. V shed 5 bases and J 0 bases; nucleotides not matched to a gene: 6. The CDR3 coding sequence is TGTGCCAGCAGCCTATTAGCGGGGGCTAGCACAGATACGCAGTATTTT. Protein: CASSLLAGASTDTQYF. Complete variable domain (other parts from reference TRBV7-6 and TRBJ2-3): GAGVSQSPRYKVTKRGQDVALRCDPISGHVSLYWYRQALGQGPEFLTYFNYEAQQDKSGLPNDRFSAERPEGSISTLTIQRTEQRDSAMYRCASSLLAGASTDTQYFGPGTRLTVL.

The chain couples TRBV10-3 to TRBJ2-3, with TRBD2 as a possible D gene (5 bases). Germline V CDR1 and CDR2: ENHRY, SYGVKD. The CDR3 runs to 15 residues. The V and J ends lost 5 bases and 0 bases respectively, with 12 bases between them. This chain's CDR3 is CAISTRAPSTDTQYF. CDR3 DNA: TGTGCCATCAGTACTAGAGCCCCTAGCACAGATACGCAGTATTTT.